Listed below are T cell receptor beta chains from one sample, sequenced in a study of T-cell memory formation after mild COVID-19. From the 5' RACE reads, TCRdb called clonotypes with MiXCR, one entry per CDR3 protein. Counted here are about 390,000 distinct CDR3 sequences, approximately 15% occurring once; the ten biggest clones make up 20% to 25%. The material sequenced was PBMCs or a T cell subset sorted from them (not recorded which). The receptor set was obtained from a young man who had mild COVID-19 (a few samples of this study predate the infection). Cell type and time point are not known. Each CDR3 is given without its conserved first and last residue.

v_call,j_call,cdr3_aa
TRBV7-3,TRBJ2-3,ASSLIGIDTDTQY
TRBV12-3/TRBV12-4,TRBJ2-3,ASDSGPAKGLTQY
TRBV12-3/TRBV12-4,TRBJ2-7,ASLGTGSFYEQY
TRBV4-3,TRBJ2-3,ASSQDPPGLAGAYTQY
TRBV9,TRBJ2-1,ASSETSGDYNEQF
TRBV4-1,TRBJ2-2,ASSRTSGPANTGELF
TRBV3-1,TRBJ2-3,ASSSGPGNTQY
TRBV18,TRBJ2-1,ASSPSATSGAYNEQF
TRBV9,TRBJ1-2,ASSPGVGTTNYGYT
TRBV7-9,TRBJ1-1,ASSLVRDTEAF
TRBV4-3,TRBJ2-1,ASSQEQSSYNEQF
TRBV10-2,TRBJ2-1,ASSDGQGVNEQF
TRBV6-5,TRBJ1-2,ASSHDDGAYGYT
TRBV12-5,TRBJ1-5,ASGLNTGQPQH
TRBV7-9,TRBJ2-2,ASSFSERIDGELF
TRBV12-3/TRBV12-4,TRBJ2-7,ASSSGRSSYEQY
TRBV29-1,TRBJ1-2,SVDLNREDTYGYT
TRBV5-5,TRBJ2-1,ASSLVSGERGNEQF
TRBV7-9,TRBJ1-3,ASSFGLQGNTIY
TRBV5-1,TRBJ2-1,ASSLAGTSGVNEQF
TRBV20-1,TRBJ2-7,SAPDGSSYEQY
TRBV5-1,TRBJ2-3,ASSRTGSGTDTQY
TRBV4-1,TRBJ1-2,ASSQGTGGTRS
TRBV28,TRBJ2-1,ASSSLSSGEYNEQF
TRBV7-8,TRBJ1-2,ASSLGQGTNYGYT
TRBV5-5,TRBJ1-2,ASSAGMGGYT
TRBV5-6,TRBJ2-7,ASSNPGRVYEQY
TRBV7-8,TRBJ2-7,ASSLAGQFYEQY
TRBV4-3,TRBJ2-5,ASSQGLGSQSRAETQY
TRBV7-9,TRBJ2-2,ASSSPFGTTGELF
TRBV7-9,TRBJ1-1,ASSLAGQGRGEAF
TRBV7-3,TRBJ1-2,ASSLTGTGAYGYT
TRBV5-1,TRBJ2-1,ASSYARGEQF
TRBV12-3/TRBV12-4,TRBJ1-5,ASRSTGLDQPQH
TRBV27,TRBJ1-4,ASSSLGTAFNEKLF
TRBV4-3,TRBJ2-2,ASIGQLGNTGELF
TRBV3-1,TRBJ2-7,ASSPKTGWSYEQY
TRBV4-2,TRBJ2-3,ASSRVAGALSSTDTQY
TRBV28,TRBJ2-3,ASSPLGAGVRYTQY
TRBV7-9,TRBJ1-6,ASQRGVGSPLH
TRBV5-1,TRBJ2-7,ASSFGRAYEQY
TRBV7-2,TRBJ1-1,ASSLGPQNTEAF
TRBV28,TRBJ2-1,ASSLYRTAAVEQF
TRBV10-3,TRBJ1-2,AISDNDYGYT
TRBV25-1,TRBJ2-3,ASSASGRTLGDTQY
TRBV11-2,TRBJ2-5,ASSLTAGGTETQY
TRBV7-9,TRBJ2-3,ASSPRRAGGSDTQY
TRBV18,TRBJ1-4,ASSTYTSGDEKLF
TRBV5-1,TRBJ2-5,ASSLGLDAVETQY
TRBV5-1,TRBJ2-5,ATKGQGAAETQY
TRBV24-1,TRBJ1-5,ATSDRDQPQH
TRBV7-9,TRBJ1-4,ASSHGQINEKLF
TRBV7-9,TRBJ1-5,ASSAGPTDYSNQPQH
TRBV6-1,TRBJ2-7,ASSPLGSYEQY
TRBV5-1,TRBJ2-1,ASSTGQVISNEQF
TRBV12-3/TRBV12-4,TRBJ2-7,ASSPTSGFYEQY
TRBV7-3,TRBJ1-1,ASSGFMNTEAF
TRBV5-1,TRBJ1-5,ASSLGTGLGQPQH